This is a list of T cell receptor beta chains from one sample in a study of blood T cell repertoires in COVID-19. Sequencing used immunoSEQ multiplex PCR; TCRdb keeps in-frame clones, though not all of them. The table includes about 24,000 clones, 82% detected once. The specimen was peripheral blood. The receptors were gathered from a human donor in a cohort sampled during active COVID-19. Both conserved end residues are part of each CDR3. The order of the fields is J gene, clone size, D gene, V gene, CDR3 protein, CDR3 DNA. The D gene is left open where the match is weak. Rows may omit the clone size; those that give it use once, few, many or a size class.

TRBJ1-1	once	-	TRBV12-3/TRBV12-4	CASSYLWNTEAFF	TGTGCCAGCAGTTACTTGTGGAACACTGAAGCTTTCTTT
TRBJ2-3	-	TRBD1	TRBV19	CASSIRGPPTDTQYF	TGTGCCAGTAGTATTAGGGGGCCTCCCACAGATACGCAGTATTTT
TRBJ2-7	-	TRBD2	TRBV7-6	CASSLAARGGRDEQYF	TGTGCCAGCAGCTTAGCAGCGCGGGGGGGCAGGGACGAGCAGTACTTC
TRBJ2-3	-	-	TRBV19	CASSILPGVNTDTQYF	TGTGCCAGTAGTATACTTCCGGGGGTGAACACAGATACGCAGTATTTT
TRBJ1-5	few	-	TRBV19	CASSIEGMVPQHF	TGTGCCAGTAGTATTGAGGGAATGGTGCCCCAGCATTTT
TRBJ1-4	-	-	TRBV19	CASSEEGEKLFF	TGTGCCAGTAGTGAGGAGGGTGAAAAACTGTTTTTT
TRBJ1-3	-	-	TRBV2	CASRVDSTFSGNTIYF	TGTGCCAGCAGGGTGGACTCAACCTTCTCTGGAAACACCATATATTTT
TRBJ2-1	-	TRBD1	TRBV6-4	CASSRTGGNEQFF	TGTGCCAGCAGCAGGACAGGGGGCAATGAGCAGTTCTTC
TRBJ1-4	-	-	TRBV6-2/TRBV6-3	CASSSWRTVVEKLFF	TGTGCCAGCAGCTCCTGGAGGACAGTTGTTGAAAAACTGTTTTTT
TRBJ1-3	-	TRBD1	TRBV7-9	CASSSFQGDDGNTIYF	TGTGCCAGCAGCTCCTTCCAGGGGGACGACGGAAACACCATATATTTT
TRBJ2-5	-	-	TRBV7-2	CASSRIAVQETQYF	TGTGCCAGCAGCCGGATAGCGGTCCAAGAGACCCAGTACTTC
TRBJ1-6	few	TRBD1	TRBV19	CASSVPQGRNSPLHF	TGTGCCAGTAGTGTGCCACAGGGGAGAAATTCACCCCTCCACTTT
TRBJ2-2	few	TRBD2	TRBV11-2	CASSLVRSGGNTGELFF	TGTGCCAGCAGCTTAGTACGGAGCGGGGGGAACACCGGGGAGCTGTTTTTT
TRBJ1-5	-	-	TRBV7-9	CAIEVVSNQPQHF	TGTGCCATTGAGGTTGTGAGCAATCAGCCCCAGCATTTT
TRBJ2-1	-	-	TRBV19	CASKRRTGDNEQFF	TGTGCCAGTAAAAGGAGGACGGGTGACAATGAGCAGTTCTTC
TRBJ2-3	-	-	TRBV6-5	CASSRGTDTQYF	TGTGCCAGCAGCCGGGGCACAGATACGCAGTATTTT
TRBJ2-2	-	-	TRBV7-9	CASSITSRLRDTGELFF	TGTGCCAGCAGCATAACGTCCCGACTACGGGACACCGGGGAGCTGTTTTTT
TRBJ2-3	-	TRBD2	TRBV7-6	CASSSRGRGGTDTQYF	TGTGCCAGCAGCTCCCGCGGGCGGGGGGGCACAGATACGCAGTATTTT
TRBJ1-4	-	-	TRBV27	CASSPVGEGNEKLFF	TGTGCCAGCAGCCCGGTGGGGGAGGGGAATGAAAAACTGTTTTTT
TRBJ1-2	-	TRBD1	TRBV28	CASRVPGQGRDGYTF	TGTGCCAGCAGGGTCCCGGGACAGGGGAGGGATGGCTACACCTTC
TRBJ2-7	-	-	TRBV11-1	CASSLERGSGYEQYF	TGTGCCAGCAGCCTCGAACGGGGTAGTGGTTACGAGCAGTACTTC
TRBJ1-2	-	-	TRBV18	CASSPGANYGYTF	TGTGCCAGCTCACCGGGAGCTAACTATGGCTACACCTTC
TRBJ2-7	-	TRBD2	TRBV10-3	CAISVGTSGYEQYF	TGTGCCATCAGCGTTGGGACTAGCGGCTACGAGCAGTACTTC
TRBJ2-7	-	TRBD2	TRBV4-2	CASSQGTSGEPSYEQYF	TGTGCCAGCAGCCAAGGAACTAGCGGGGAGCCTTCCTACGAGCAGTACTTC
TRBJ2-2	-	TRBD1	TRBV7-7	CASSRSLPGQGSTGELFF	TGTGCCAGCAGCCGATCACTTCCGGGACAGGGATCAACCGGGGAGCTGTTTTTT
TRBJ2-1	once	TRBD2	TRBV6-2/TRBV6-3	CASSYATGGGISYNEQFF	TGTGCCAGCAGTTACGCCACGGGCGGGGGTATCTCCTACAATGAGCAGTTCTTC
TRBJ2-7	-	TRBD2	TRBV19	CASRNSGRGYEQYF	TGTGCCAGTAGAAATAGCGGGAGAGGCTACGAGCAGTACTTC
TRBJ2-3	-	-	TRBV27	CATAGRATDTQYF	TGTGCCACCGCTGGCAGGGCCACAGATACGCAGTATTTT
TRBJ2-5	-	TRBD1	TRBV9	CASSLGTVRETQYF	TGTGCCAGCAGCCTGGGGACAGTGCGGGAGACCCAGTACTTC
TRBJ2-2	-	-	TRBV9	CASSQLGAAGELFF	TGTGCCAGCAGCCAGCTGGGGGCCGCCGGGGAGCTGTTTTTT
TRBJ1-2	-	-	TRBV19	CASRQSGYTF	TGTGCCAGTAGACAGAGTGGCTACACCTTC
TRBJ2-7	-	TRBD2	TRBV11-3	CASSLGLAGGPYEQYF	TGTGCCAGCAGCTTGGGACTAGCGGGAGGGCCTTACGAGCAGTACTTC
TRBJ1-1	-	TRBD1	TRBV3-1/TRBV3-2	CASSQNRGQGNTEAFF	TGTGCCAGCAGCCAGAATAGGGGGCAAGGAAACACTGAAGCTTTCTTT
TRBJ2-5	-	TRBD1	TRBV11-3	CASTYAGQGETQYF	TGTGCCAGCACATACGCCGGACAGGGTGAGACCCAGTACTTC
TRBJ1-4	-	-	TRBV5-6	CASSWRGAGDLRKLFF	TGTGCCAGCAGCTGGCGTGGCGCCGGAGACCTGCGAAAACTGTTTTTT
TRBJ1-1	-	TRBD1	TRBV7-9	CASSVDRGVIEAFF	TGTGCCAGCAGCGTGGACAGGGGTGTCATTGAAGCTTTCTTT
TRBJ2-6	once	-	TRBV5-1	CASSSGQLSGANVLTF	TGCGCCAGCAGCTCCGGACAGCTCTCTGGGGCCAACGTCCTGACTTTC
TRBJ1-4	-	-	TRBV5-8	CASSLSAGINEKLFF	TGTGCCAGCAGCCTCTCTGCAGGGATTAATGAAAAACTGTTTTTT
TRBJ2-7	-	-	TRBV7-2	CASSPQGGVAYEQYF	TGTGCCAGCAGCCCGCAAGGAGGGGTGGCCTACGAGCAGTACTTC
TRBJ2-5	-	TRBD2	TRBV14	CASSQDDSPGGSLQETQYF	TGTGCCAGCAGCCAAGATGACTCGCCGGGAGGCTCCCTCCAAGAGACCCAGTACTTC
TRBJ2-7	-	-	TRBV21-1	CASSKGIEDRGSEQYF	TGTGCCAGCAGCAAAGGGATAGAGGACAGGGGCTCGGAGCAGTACTTC
TRBJ2-1	-	-	TRBV20-1	CSANANNEQFF	TGCAGTGCTAACGCGAACAATGAGCAGTTCTTC
TRBJ2-2	-	-	TRBV4-3	CASSREGANTGELFF	TGCGCCAGCAGCCGGGAAGGGGCGAACACCGGGGAGCTGTTTTTT
TRBJ1-1	once	TRBD1	TRBV7-9	CASSLGDRSTFF	TGTGCCAGCAGCTTAGGGGACAGGAGTACTTTCTTT
TRBJ2-5	-	-	TRBV7-9	CASSFQGFAGYETQYF	TGTGCCAGCAGCTTCCAGGGGTTCGCCGGGTATGAGACCCAGTACTTC
TRBJ2-5	-	-	TRBV7-6	CASSLAEAEGETQYF	TGTGCCAGCAGCTTAGCAGAGGCGGAGGGGGAGACCCAGTACTTC
TRBJ1-4	-	-	TRBV11-2	CASSLASRGFRDEKLFF	TGTGCCAGCAGCTTAGCCTCAAGGGGGTTTAGGGATGAAAAACTGTTTTTT
TRBJ2-5	-	TRBD2	TRBV9	CASSPGTSGETQYF	TGTGCCAGCAGCCCAGGGACTAGCGGGGAGACCCAGTACTTC
TRBJ2-7	once	-	TRBV5-1	CASMSQSSSYEQYF	TGCGCCAGCATGTCCCAATCGAGCTCCTACGAGCAGTACTTC
TRBJ1-5	-	-	TRBV28	CASTPWGGHQPQHF	TGTGCCAGCACCCCGTGGGGGGGCCATCAGCCCCAGCATTTT
TRBJ2-1	-	TRBD2	TRBV24-1	CATSGEFSGRASYNEQFF	TGTGCCACCAGTGGGGAATTTAGCGGGAGGGCCTCGTACAATGAGCAGTTCTTC
TRBJ1-2	-	-	TRBV9	CASSVGLRVSDSLWDGYTF	TGTGCCAGCAGCGTAGGGCTTCGGGTGTCGGACAGCCTCTGGGATGGCTACACCTTC
TRBJ1-1	-	-	TRBV19	CASRQGTEAFF	TGTGCCAGTAGGCAGGGCACTGAAGCTTTCTTT
TRBJ1-1	-	TRBD1	TRBV12-5	CASGSGTGVAEAFF	TGTGCTAGTGGTTCGGGGACAGGGGTGGCTGAAGCTTTCTTT
TRBJ1-5	-	TRBD1	TRBV4-2	CASSQTGFGNQPQHF	TGTGCCAGCAGCCAGACAGGGTTTGGCAATCAGCCCCAGCATTTT